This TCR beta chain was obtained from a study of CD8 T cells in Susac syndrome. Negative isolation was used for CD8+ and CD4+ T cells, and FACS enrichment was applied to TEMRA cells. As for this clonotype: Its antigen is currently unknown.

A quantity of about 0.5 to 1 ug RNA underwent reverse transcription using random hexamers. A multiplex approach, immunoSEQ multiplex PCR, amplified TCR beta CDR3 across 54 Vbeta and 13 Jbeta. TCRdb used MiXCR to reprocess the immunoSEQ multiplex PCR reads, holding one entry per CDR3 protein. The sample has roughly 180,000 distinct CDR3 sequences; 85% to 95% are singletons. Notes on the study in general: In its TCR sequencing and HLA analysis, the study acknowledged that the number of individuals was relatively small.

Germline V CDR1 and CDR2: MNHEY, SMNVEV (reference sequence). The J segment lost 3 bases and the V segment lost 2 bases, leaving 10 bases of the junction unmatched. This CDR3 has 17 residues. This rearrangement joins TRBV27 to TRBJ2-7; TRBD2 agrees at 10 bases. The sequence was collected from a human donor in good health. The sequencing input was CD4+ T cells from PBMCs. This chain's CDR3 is CASSLRVAGGIGYEQYF. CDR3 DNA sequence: TGTGCCAGCAGTTTAAGGGTAGCGGGAGGTATCGGCTACGAGCAGTACTTC.